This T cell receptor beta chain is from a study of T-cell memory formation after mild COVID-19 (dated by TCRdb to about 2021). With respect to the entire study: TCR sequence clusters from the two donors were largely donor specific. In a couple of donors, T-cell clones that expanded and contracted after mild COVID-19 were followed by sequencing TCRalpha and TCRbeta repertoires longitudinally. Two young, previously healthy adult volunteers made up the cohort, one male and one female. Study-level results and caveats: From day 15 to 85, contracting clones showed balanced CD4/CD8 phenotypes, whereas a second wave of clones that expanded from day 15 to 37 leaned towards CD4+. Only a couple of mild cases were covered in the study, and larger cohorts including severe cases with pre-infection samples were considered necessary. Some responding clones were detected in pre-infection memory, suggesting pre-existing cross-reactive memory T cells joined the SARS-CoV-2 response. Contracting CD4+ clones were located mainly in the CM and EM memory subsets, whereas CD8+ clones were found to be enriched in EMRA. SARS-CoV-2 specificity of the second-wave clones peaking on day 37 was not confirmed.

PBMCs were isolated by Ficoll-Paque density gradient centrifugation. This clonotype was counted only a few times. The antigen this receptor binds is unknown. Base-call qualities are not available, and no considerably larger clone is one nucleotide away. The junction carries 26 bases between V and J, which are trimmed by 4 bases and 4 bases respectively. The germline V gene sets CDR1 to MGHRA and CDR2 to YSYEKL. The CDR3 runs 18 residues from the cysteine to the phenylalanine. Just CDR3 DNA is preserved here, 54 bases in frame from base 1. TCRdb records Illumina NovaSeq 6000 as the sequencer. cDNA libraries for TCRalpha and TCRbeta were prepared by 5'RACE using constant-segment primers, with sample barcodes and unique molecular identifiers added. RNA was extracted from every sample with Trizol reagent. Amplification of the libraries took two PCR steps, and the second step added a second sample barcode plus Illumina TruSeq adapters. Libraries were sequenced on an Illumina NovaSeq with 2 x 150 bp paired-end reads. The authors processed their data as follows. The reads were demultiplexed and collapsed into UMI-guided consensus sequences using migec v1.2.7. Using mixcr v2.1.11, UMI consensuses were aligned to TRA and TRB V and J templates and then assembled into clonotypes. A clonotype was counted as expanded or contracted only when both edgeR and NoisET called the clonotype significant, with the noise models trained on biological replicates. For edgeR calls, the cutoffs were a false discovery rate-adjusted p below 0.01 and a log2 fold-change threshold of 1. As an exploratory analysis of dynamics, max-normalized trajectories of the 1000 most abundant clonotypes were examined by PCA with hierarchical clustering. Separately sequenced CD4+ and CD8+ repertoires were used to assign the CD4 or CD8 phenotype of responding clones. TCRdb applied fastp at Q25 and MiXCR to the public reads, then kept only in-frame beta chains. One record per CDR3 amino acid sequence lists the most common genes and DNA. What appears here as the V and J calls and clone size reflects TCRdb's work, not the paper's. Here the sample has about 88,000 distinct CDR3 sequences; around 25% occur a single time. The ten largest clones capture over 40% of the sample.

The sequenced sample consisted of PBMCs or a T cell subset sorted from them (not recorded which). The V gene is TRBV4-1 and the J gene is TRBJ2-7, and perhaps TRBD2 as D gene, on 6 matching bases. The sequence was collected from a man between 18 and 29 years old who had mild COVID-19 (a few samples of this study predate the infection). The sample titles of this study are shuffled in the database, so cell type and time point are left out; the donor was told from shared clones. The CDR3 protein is CASSPSPMGGVIPYEQYF. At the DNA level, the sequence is TGCGCCAGCAGCCCCAGCCCCATGGGCGGGGTTATCCCGTACGAGCAGTACTTC.